The 21 T cell receptor beta chains given below trace back to one sample, sequenced in a study of shared clonotypes between healthy human individuals. The protocol was immunoSEQ multiplex PCR, while the TCRdb copy is restricted to in-frame clones and leaves out a portion. In the table there are roughly 2 million clones, approximately 96% of which are singletons. Input material: naive CD4+ T cells sorted from blood. Subset specified: CD45RA+ positively selected. The receptors were gathered from a young man in good health.

In regard to this clone: Other DNA sequences from this sample encode an identical CDR3 as well. This sequence joins TRBV5-6 and TRBJ1-6; the match to TRBD1 covers 7 bases. CDR1 and CDR2 (germline): SGHDT, YYEEEE. V shed 0 bases and J 0 bases; nucleotides not matched to a gene: 0. The CDR3 length is 16 residues. CDR3 coding DNA: TGTGCCAGCAGCTTGGGACAGGGCTCCTATAATTCACCCCTCCACTTT. It encodes CASSLGQGSYNSPLHF.

In its sample, this clone was seen once. The chain couples TRBV5-4 to TRBJ1-4, with TRBD1 matching over 7 bases. From germline, CDR1 is SGHNT and CDR2 YYREEE (reference sequence). The J segment lost 5 bases and the V segment lost 2 bases, leaving 3 bases of the junction unmatched. The CDR3 spans 14 residues. The CDR3 sequence is CASSFDRVNEKLFF. The CDR3 DNA reads as TGTGCCAGCAGCTTCGACAGGGTAAATGAAAAACTGTTTTTT.

The V gene is TRBV4-1, the J gene TRBJ1-2, with no clear D. V shed 0 bases and J shed 7 bases, with 12 bases lying between them. The germline V gene has CDR1 MGHRA and CDR2 YSYEKL. CDR3 length: 14 residues. CDR3 loop: CASSQETKAGGYTF. DNA for the CDR3: TGCGCCAGCAGCCAAGAAACTAAAGCCGGTGGCTACACCTTC.

This chain joins TRBV2 and TRBJ2-7, with 7 bases aligning to TRBD1. Germline CDR1 SNHLY, CDR2 FYNNEI. V shed 10 bases and J 3 bases; nucleotides not matched to a gene: 9. The CDR3 runs to 13 residues. CDR3: CATVGQARYEQYF. The DNA of the CDR3 is TGTGCCACCGTAGGACAGGCCCGCTACGAGCAGTACTTC.

This clone came up once. This chain joins TRBV10-3 and TRBJ2-1, with D possibly called TRBD1 or TRBD2 (5 bases each). The CDR3 loop spans 12 amino acids. Trimming left V 11 bases short and J 8 bases short, with 16 bases between. Germline values: CDR1 ENHRY, CDR2 SYGVKD. For the CDR3, the DNA is TGTGCCGTTGGGACCCTGGAAGATGAGCAGTTCTTC. Protein: CAVGTLEDEQFF.

This clone was counted once. The identical CDR3 is also encoded by other nucleotide sequences in the sample. The rearrangement links TRBV5-1 to TRBJ2-5; 7 bases are shared with TRBD2. Per germline, CDR1 SGHRS and CDR2 YFSETQ. The CDR3 sequence is 14 residues long. The J segment lost 3 bases and the V segment lost 0 bases, leaving 2 bases of the junction unmatched. The CDR3: CASSLGSGEETQYF. As DNA, the CDR3 is TGCGCCAGCAGCTTGGGCAGCGGGGAAGAGACCCAGTACTTC.

V usage is TRBV2 and J usage is TRBJ1-2; TRBD1 matches at 7 bases. The V segment lost 6 bases and the J segment 7 bases; nucleotides outside the gene matches: 2. Germline V gene lookup returns CDR1 SNHLY and CDR2 FYNNEI. The CDR3 runs to 11 residues. The chain's CDR3 is CASRRQGGYTF. For the CDR3, the DNA is TGTGCCAGCAGGCGACAGGGTGGCTACACCTTC.

The genes are TRBV10-2 and TRBJ2-1; maybe TRBD1 (6 bases). Per germline, CDR1 WSHSY and CDR2 SAAADI. V was shortened by 6 bases and J by 8 bases, with 8 bases between the two germline ends. The length of the CDR3 is 11 residues. The chain's CDR3 is CASSRTDEQFF. CDR3 nucleotides: TGCGCCAGCAGCCGGACAGATGAGCAGTTCTTC.

In regard to this clone: The same CDR3 can be traced to other DNA sequences in this sample. The chain combines TRBV5-1 with TRBJ1-2; no firm D call. The CDR3 is 14 residues long. Trimming pared 0 bases from V and 4 bases from J, leaving 10 bases between. The germline V gene has CDR1 SGHRS and CDR2 YFSETQ. In nucleotides, the CDR3 is TGCGCCAGCAGCTTGGGGACCGGTGGCTATGGCTACACCTTC. Amino acid sequence: CASSLGTGGYGYTF. Looking up the rest from reference TRBV5-1 and TRBJ1-2 gives the full variable domain: KAGVTQTPRYLIKTRGQQVTLSCSPISGHRSVSWYQQTPGQGLQFLFEYFSETQRNKGNFPGRFSGRQFSNSRSEMNVSTLELGDSALYLCASSLGTGGYGYTFGSGTRLTVV.

CDR3 amino acids: CASSQEGSRMGADTQYF. CDR3 nucleotides: TGCGCCAGCAGCCAAGAAGGTAGTCGTATGGGCGCAGATACGCAGTATTTT. This chain joins TRBV4-3 and TRBJ2-3; D uncertain. The ends were cut back, 0 bases at V and 4 bases at J, with 17 bases in the middle. The CDR3 runs to 17 residues. Germline V gene data show CDR1 as LGHNA and CDR2 as YSLEER.

V and J are TRBV2 and TRBJ2-3, with 8 bases fitting TRBD2. Germline V gene sequence: CDR1 SNHLY, CDR2 FYNNEI. V gave up 5 bases and J gave up 0 bases; unmatched junction bases: 1. The CDR3 is 14 amino acids. CDR3: CASSRGGSTDTQYF. The CDR3 region has the DNA TGTGCCAGCAGTCGGGGGGGTAGCACAGATACGCAGTATTTT.

The J gene is TRBJ2-1, the V gene TRBV2; D ambiguous. This CDR3 spans 12 amino acids. Germline V gene sequence: CDR1 SNHLY, CDR2 FYNNEI. V gave up 11 bases and J gave up 2 bases, with 10 bases separating them. This chain's CDR3 is CAASQPYNEQFF. The CDR3 DNA reads TGTGCCGCAAGCCAGCCCTACAATGAGCAGTTCTTC.

V is TRBV21-1 and J is TRBJ2-5; TRBD2 was called by the table and not checked on the DNA. TRBV21-1 is flagged as a pseudogene. The CDR3 covers 18 residues. The CDR3 sequence is CASGRPGTSAPESETQYF. CDR3 DNA: TGTGCCAGCGGTCGCCCCGGGACTAGCGCCCCAGAAAGTGAGACCCAGTACTTC.

The chain combines TRBV7-2 with TRBJ2-7; 11 bases map to TRBD2. Germline assignment: CDR1 SGHTA and CDR2 FQGNSA. The CDR3 totals 13 residues. V shed 5 bases, J shed 9 bases, and the junction held 6 bases outside the gene matches. The CDR3 sequence: CASSQSLAGVQYF. Here the CDR3 DNA reads TGTGCCAGCAGCCAATCACTAGCGGGGGTGCAGTACTTC.

This clone was counted a single time. The rearrangement joins TRBV6-5 to TRBJ2-3, with D tentatively TRBD1 (5 bases). The CDR3 covers 14 residues. Germline CDR1 is MNHEY and CDR2 is SVGAGI. V gave up 5 bases and J gave up 2 bases, with 11 bases separating them. The CDR3 DNA reads as TGTGCCAGCAGTCGCAGACAGAACACAGATACGCAGTATTTT. Translation gives CASSRRQNTDTQYF.

In regard to this clone: The same CDR3 also results from other DNA sequences found in this sample. J is TRBJ2-1 and V is TRBV6-5, with D tentatively TRBD2 (6 bases). Trimming pared 8 bases from V and 1 base from J, leaving 15 bases between. Germline CDR1 reads MNHEY; CDR2 reads SVGAGI. The CDR3 runs 15 residues. The CDR3: CASRRGGGSYNEQFF. The CDR3 nucleotides read TGTGCCAGCCGTAGGGGTGGGGGGTCCTACAATGAGCAGTTCTTC.

The chain has TRBV6-5 and TRBJ2-3; TRBD1 or TRBD2 may be the D gene (5 bases each). The germline V and J ends were trimmed by 6 bases and 10 bases, with 17 bases remaining between them. This CDR3 region has 13 residues. CDR1 is MNHEY and CDR2 is SVGAGI in the germline V gene. CDR3 DNA sequence: TGTGCCAGCAGCACCGGGGCCGGATTTTCGCAGTATTTT. Its translation: CASSTGAGFSQYF.

This chain connects TRBV6-5 to TRBJ2-7, with 7 bases fitting TRBD1. V dropped 2 bases and J dropped 5; count of bases not matched to a gene: 6. This CDR3 has 14 amino acids. Germline V CDR1 and CDR2: MNHEY, SVGAGI. The CDR3 coding sequence is TGTGCCAGCAGTTACCCGGACAGGCCCAACGAGCAGTACTTC. Its protein product is CASSYPDRPNEQYF.

Only one count was recorded for this clone. V gene TRBV19 combines with J gene TRBJ2-1; 10 bases align to TRBD1. V gave up 5 bases and J gave up 9 bases; unmatched junction bases: 10. Germline assignment: CDR1 LNHDA and CDR2 SQIVND (reference sequence). The CDR3 consists of 15 residues. This CDR3 is CASSVGTGERGEQFF. In DNA form, the CDR3 reads TGTGCCAGTAGTGTCGGGACAGGGGAAAGAGGTGAGCAGTTCTTC.

The genes are TRBV2 and TRBJ2-5; 9 bases line up with TRBD1. The CDR3 has 13 residues. V dropped 4 bases and J dropped 3; count of bases not matched to a gene: 0. The germline V gene has CDR1 SNHLY and CDR2 FYNNEI. The CDR3 is CASSGDREETQYF. The CDR3, as DNA: TGTGCCAGCAGTGGGGACAGGGAAGAGACCCAGTACTTC.

In regard to this clone: The identical CDR3 is also encoded by other nucleotide sequences in the sample. The V call is TRBV28, the J call TRBJ1-2, with TRBD1 matching 9 bases. V was clipped by 6 bases and J by 4 bases; unmatched bases: 6. This CDR3 region has 14 residues. Germline CDR1 reads MDHEN; CDR2 reads SYDVKM. In nucleotides, the CDR3 is TGTGCCAGCAGCTCCGGACAGGGGAGCTATGGCTACACCTTC. This encodes CASSSGQGSYGYTF.